The 6 T cell receptor beta chains reported below all come from one sample, sequenced in a study of blood T cell repertoires in COVID-19. Data came from immunoSEQ multiplex PCR; TCRdb stores just in-frame clones and leaves some out. The sample includes 200,000 to 300,000 clones, over 75% of them seen just once. Sequencing used peripheral blood. The source of these receptors is a man aged 30 to 45 who had recovered from COVID-19.

On this clone: Relative to the germline gene, one junction end is altered; a read error may explain this. The chain employs TRBV3-1 (or the pseudogene TRBV3-2) and TRBJ1-5; a weak D match, TRBD1 (5 bases). Germline loops: CDR1 LGHDT, CDR2 YNNKEL (reference sequence). This CDR3 has 12 residues. The CDR3 bases are TGTGCCAGCAGCCAGTGGGGCGCCAGACTCCCTTTT. It yields the protein CASSQWGARLPF.

This chain links TRBV9 with TRBJ2-5, with TRBD2 matching over 12 bases. Looked up from germline, CDR1 is SGDLS and CDR2 is YYNGEE. V lost 2 bases and J lost 5; bases outside the gene matches: 7. This CDR3 has 16 amino acids. The CDR3 spells CASSVLAGGNRETQYF. The DNA for the CDR3 is TGTGCCAGCAGCGTGCTAGCGGGGGGGAATCGGGAGACCCAGTACTTC.

The rearrangement joins TRBV7-9 to TRBJ1-2; tentative D call: TRBD1 (5 bases). This CDR3 comprises 13 residues. Germline CDR1 SEHNR, CDR2 FQNEAQ (reference sequence). Trimming stripped 5 bases from V and 0 bases from J, with 7 bases between. CDR3 sequence reads: CASSQQANYGYTF. The CDR3 DNA follows: TGTGCCAGCAGCCAACAGGCTAACTATGGCTACACCTTC.

In this sample, this clone turned up a few times. The chain combines TRBV2 with TRBJ1-1; 11 bases map to TRBD1. V gave up 7 bases and J gave up 4 bases; unmatched junction bases: 2. The CDR3 runs 13 residues. Germline CDR1 reads SNHLY; CDR2 reads FYNNEI. CDR3 DNA sequence: TGTGCCAGCATAGGGACAGGGGGCACTGAAGCTTTCTTT. Translating it yields CASIGTGGTEAFF.

V usage is TRBV25-1 and J usage is TRBJ1-1, with D unresolved. V lost 5 bases to trimming and J lost 0 bases, with 4 bases between them. Germline values: CDR1 MGHDK, CDR2 SYGVNS. The CDR3 covers 12 residues. CDR3 in DNA: TGTGCCAGCAGTTACATGAACACTGAAGCTTTCTTT. Its translation: CASSYMNTEAFF.

V gene TRBV11-2 combines with J gene TRBJ2-7, with TRBD1 matching over 8 bases. The V gene end was trimmed by 3 bases and the J gene end by 5 bases; junction bases not matched to a gene: 6. CDR1 SGHAT and CDR2 FQNNGV come from the germline V gene. This CDR3 is built from 14 residues. CDR3 DNA sequence: TGTGCCAGCAGCTTCCCAGACAGGGGAAACGAGCAGTACTTC. Amino acid sequence: CASSFPDRGNEQYF.